This T cell receptor beta chain stems from a study of glioma-infiltrating T cells. Germline V CDR1 and CDR2: LNHDA, SQIVND (reference sequence). V shed 2 bases and J shed 1 base, with 8 bases lying between them. This CDR3 is built from 15 residues. This clonotype was seen more than once but under ten times. Amplification of TCR alpha and beta CDR3 regions from RNA used iRepertoire nested multiplex PCR. One-step reverse transcription and amplification started from around 100-400 ng of tissue mRNA or PBMC total RNA. One entry per CDR3 protein, called by TCRdb with MiXCR from the multiplex PCR reads. The sample lists a few hundred thousand distinct CDR3 sequences; roughly 41% were seen once.

V gene TRBV19 combines with J gene TRBJ2-2, with a tentative D call TRBD1 (5 bases). This TCR derives from a human donor with low-grade glioma or glioblastoma, undergoing nonglioma brain surgery, or in good health (not recorded which). Sequenced material: glioma tissue, nonneoplastic brain tissue, or PBMCs (not recorded which). The DNA for the CDR3 is TGTGCCAGTAGTATACTCACAGGGAACACCGGGGAGCTGTTTTTT. This translates into CASSILTGNTGELFF. The full variable domain, rest sourced from reference TRBV19 and TRBJ2-2, is DGGITQSPKYLFRKEGQNVTLSCEQNLNHDAMYWYRQDPGQGLRLIYYSQIVNDFQKGDIAEGYSVSREKKESFPLTVTSAQKNPTAFYLCASSILTGNTGELFFGEGSRLTVL.